Listed below are T cell receptor beta chains from one sample, sequenced in a study of cytomegalovirus exposure and HLA in healthy donors. Produced via immunoSEQ multiplex PCR; TCRdb's table is partial and in-frame only. The sample shows about 130,000 clones, approximately 87% of them seen only once. The sample consisted of PBMCs. These receptors came from a woman aged 25 to 39 in good health and CMV-seronegative. The CDR3 runs from the conserved cysteine through the conserved F or W. A D gene is named only where the DNA matches it firmly. Some rows mark clone size as missing; the rest say once, few, many or name a class of expanded clone.

j_gene	v_gene	d_gene	len	abundance	CDR3aa	CDR3nt
TRBJ1-2	TRBV29-1	TRBD1	15	.	CSVAGTGDQSQGYTF	TGCAGCGTGGCTGGGACAGGGGATCAATCTCAGGGCTACACCTTC
TRBJ1-2	TRBV29-1	TRBD1	14	.	CSVYVTGLDYGYTF	TGCAGCGTTTATGTGACAGGGTTGGACTATGGCTACACCTTC
TRBJ1-3	TRBV9	.	15	.	CASSVWGVSGNTIYF	TGTGCCAGCAGCGTATGGGGGGTCTCTGGAAACACCATATATTTT
TRBJ1-1	TRBV19	.	13	.	CASSMGPNTEAFF	TGTGCCAGTAGTATGGGGCCGAACACTGAAGCTTTCTTT
TRBJ2-7	TRBV30	TRBD2	13	.	CAWRRGLTYEQYF	TGTGCCTGGAGACGGGGACTAACCTACGAGCAGTACTTC
TRBJ2-7	TRBV13	TRBD1	14	.	CASSTGQGRREQYF	TGTGCCAGCAGCACGGGACAGGGGCGCCGAGAGCAGTACTTC
TRBJ1-1	TRBV19	TRBD1	14	.	CASIGDRENTEAFF	TGTGCCAGTATCGGGGACAGGGAGAACACTGAAGCTTTCTTT
TRBJ2-3	TRBV7-3	.	16	.	CASSSGLLLGTDTQYF	TGTGCCAGCAGCTCCGGACTACTCCTTGGCACAGATACGCAGTATTTT
TRBJ2-3	TRBV7-3	.	13	.	CASSPWTADTQYF	TGTGCCAGCAGCCCCTGGACAGCAGATACGCAGTATTTT
TRBJ2-3	TRBV27	.	14	.	CASSFSPWPDTQYF	TGTGCCAGCAGTTTTTCCCCCTGGCCGGATACGCAGTATTTT
TRBJ2-1	TRBV19	TRBD2	13	.	CATAGAIYNEQFF	TGTGCCACAGCGGGAGCGATATACAATGAGCAGTTCTTC
TRBJ2-7	TRBV28	.	12	once	CASQTGIYEQYF	TGTGCCAGCCAGACAGGTATCTACGAGCAGTACTTC
TRBJ1-5	TRBV28	TRBD1	17	.	CASNQGGRGRRGQPQHF	TGTGCCAGCAACCAGGGGGGCAGGGGGCGTCGTGGACAGCCCCAGCATTTT
TRBJ2-7	TRBV4-3	TRBD1	16	.	CASSQTTGSGNYEQYF	TGCGCCAGCAGCCAGACGACAGGGAGCGGAAACTACGAGCAGTACTTC
TRBJ2-7	TRBV7-8	.	18	.	CASSPDRGHRERGYEQYF	TGTGCCAGCAGCCCAGATAGGGGACACCGAGAACGGGGTTACGAGCAGTACTTC
TRBJ1-2	TRBV7-2	TRBD1	14	.	CASSLDRGTYGYTF	TGTGCCAGCAGCTTGGACAGGGGGACCTATGGCTACACCTTC
TRBJ1-3	TRBV4-1	.	16	.	CASSQGFRGSGNTIYF	TGCGCCAGCAGCCAAGGATTCAGGGGCTCTGGAAACACCATATATTTT
TRBJ1-2	TRBV7-2	TRBD1	16	once	CASSPHTGALNYGYTF	TGTGCCAGCAGCCCACATACAGGGGCCCTTAACTATGGCTACACCTTC
TRBJ1-2	TRBV2	TRBD1	15	.	CASSRGQGANYGYTF	TGTGCCAGCAGTAGAGGACAGGGGGCGAACTATGGCTACACCTTC
TRBJ1-1	TRBV10-3	TRBD1	13	few	CAISRDRNTEAFF	TGTGCCATCAGCCGGGACAGGAACACTGAAGCTTTCTTT
TRBJ1-5	TRBV6-6	.	16	.	CASRYNTRYSNQPQHF	TGTGCCAGCAGATACAACACACGATATAGCAATCAGCCCCAGCATTTT
TRBJ1-5	TRBV7-8	.	14	.	CASSLVRSVQPQHF	TGTGCCAGCAGCTTAGTGAGATCGGTTCAGCCCCAGCATTTT
TRBJ2-1	TRBV10-2	TRBD2	15	.	CASRVGGSSYNEQFF	TGCGCCAGCAGGGTGGGCGGGAGCTCCTACAATGAGCAGTTCTTC
TRBJ2-1	TRBV19	.	14	.	CASSIEGQYNEQFF	TGTGCCAGTAGTATAGAAGGACAGTACAATGAGCAGTTCTTC
TRBJ1-1	TRBV2	TRBD1	13	.	CASIDRVGTEAFF	TGTGCCAGCATAGACAGGGTGGGGACTGAAGCTTTCTTT
TRBJ2-7	TRBV19	TRBD2	15	.	CASSIAAGGPYEQYF	TGTGCCAGTAGTATAGCGGCGGGAGGGCCCTACGAGCAGTACTTC
TRBJ2-2	TRBV5-1	TRBD2	14	.	CASRVAGNTGELFF	TGCGCCAGCAGGGTAGCGGGAAACACCGGGGAGCTGTTTTTT
TRBJ2-2	TRBV14	.	13	.	CASSPAGYGELFF	TGTGCCAGCAGCCCGGCGGGGTACGGGGAGCTGTTTTTT
TRBJ1-1	TRBV2	TRBD1	13	.	CAKTGGGNTEAFF	TGTGCCAAGACAGGGGGCGGGAACACTGAAGCTTTCTTT
TRBJ1-2	TRBV7-8	.	14	.	CASSLEAGLYGYTF	TGTGCCAGCAGCTTAGAGGCAGGGCTTTATGGCTACACCTTC
TRBJ2-1	TRBV28	.	16	.	CASSLGGATSYNEQFF	TGTGCCAGCAGTTTGGGTGGGGCGACCTCCTACAATGAGCAGTTCTTC
TRBJ2-1	TRBV5-4	TRBD1	16	.	CASSLRTGNTYNEQFF	TGTGCCAGCAGCTTAAGGACAGGGAATACCTACAATGAGCAGTTCTTC
TRBJ2-7	TRBV5-6	.	11	.	CASRSGYEQYF	TGTGCCAGCAGGTCAGGGTACGAGCAGTACTTC
TRBJ1-2	TRBV4-3	.	16	.	CASSQDSSGSSYGYTF	TGCGCCAGCAGCCAAGATTCCTCCGGGAGCTCCTATGGCTACACCTTC
TRBJ1-5	TRBV30	.	13	.	CAWSVRAGQPQHF	TGTGCCTGGAGTGTCCGGGCGGGTCAGCCCCAGCATTTT
TRBJ1-6	TRBV19	.	17	.	CASTSRGQGSWGSPLHF	TGTGCCAGTACCTCGCGGGGGCAGGGCTCTTGGGGGTCACCCCTCCACTTT
TRBJ2-7	TRBV5-1	.	15	.	CASRSDGGSSYEQYF	TGCGCCAGCAGGTCCGACGGGGGAAGCTCCTACGAGCAGTACTTC
TRBJ2-5	TRBV7-9	.	13	.	CASSSGFQETQYF	TGTGCCAGCAGTTCCGGGTTTCAAGAGACCCAGTACTTC
TRBJ2-1	TRBV4-1	TRBD2	18	.	CASSQGLAGVLSYNEQFF	TGCGCCAGCAGCCAAGGTCTAGCGGGGGTGCTCTCCTACAATGAGCAGTTCTTC
TRBJ2-7	TRBV9	TRBD1	14	.	CASSSGQGIHEQYF	TGTGCCAGCAGCTCGGGACAGGGTATCCACGAGCAGTACTTC
TRBJ1-1	TRBV2	TRBD1	13	.	CASRGTGLTEAFF	TGTGCCAGCAGAGGGACAGGGCTGACTGAAGCTTTCTTT
TRBJ1-2	TRBV7-2	.	13	.	CASSPDSPRGYTF	TGTGCCAGCAGCCCGGACTCGCCGCGGGGCTACACCTTC
TRBJ2-7	TRBV30	.	11	.	CAWSVRSGQYF	TGTGCCTGGAGTGTAAGGAGTGGGCAGTACTTC
TRBJ2-7	TRBV7-2	TRBD1	15	.	CASSLYRGQAYEQYF	TGTGCCAGCAGCTTATACAGGGGGCAGGCTTACGAGCAGTACTTC
TRBJ1-2	TRBV27	TRBD1	17	.	CASSFLGQGAGNYGYTF	TGTGCCAGCAGTTTCCTCGGACAGGGGGCGGGTAACTATGGCTACACCTTC
TRBJ1-2	TRBV6-4	.	15	.	CASSEGAGRNYGYTF	TGTGCCAGCAGTGAAGGGGCAGGGAGGAACTATGGCTACACCTTC
TRBJ2-1	TRBV2	TRBD2	17	.	CASSGPGGGGPENEQFF	TGTGCCAGCAGTGGGCCTGGGGGGGGAGGGCCGGAAAATGAGCAGTTCTTC
TRBJ2-1	TRBV2	.	14	.	CASREGSSYNEQFF	TGTGCCAGCAGAGAAGGGAGCTCCTACAATGAGCAGTTCTTC